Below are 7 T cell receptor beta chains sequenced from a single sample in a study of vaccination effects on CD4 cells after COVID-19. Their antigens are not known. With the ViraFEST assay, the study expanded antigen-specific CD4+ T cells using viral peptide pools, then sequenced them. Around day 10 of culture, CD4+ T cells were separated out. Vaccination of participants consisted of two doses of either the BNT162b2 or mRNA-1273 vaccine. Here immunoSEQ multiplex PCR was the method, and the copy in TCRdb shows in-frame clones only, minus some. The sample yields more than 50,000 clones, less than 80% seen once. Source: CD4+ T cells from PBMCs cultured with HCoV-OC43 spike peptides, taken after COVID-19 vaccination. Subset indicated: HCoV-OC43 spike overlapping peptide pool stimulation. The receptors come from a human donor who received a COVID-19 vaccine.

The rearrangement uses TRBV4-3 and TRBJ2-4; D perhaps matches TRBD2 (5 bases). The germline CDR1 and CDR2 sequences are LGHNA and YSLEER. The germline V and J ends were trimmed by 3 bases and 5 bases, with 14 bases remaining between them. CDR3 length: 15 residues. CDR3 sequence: CASSQETGLQNIQYF. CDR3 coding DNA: TGCGCCAGCAGCCAGGAAACCGGACTTCAAAACATTCAGTACTTC.

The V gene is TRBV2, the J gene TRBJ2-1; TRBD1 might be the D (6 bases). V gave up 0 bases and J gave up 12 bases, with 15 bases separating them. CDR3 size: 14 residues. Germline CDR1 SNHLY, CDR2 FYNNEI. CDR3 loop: CASSEASVGALQFF. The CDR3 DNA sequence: TGTGCCAGCAGTGAAGCGTCCGTGGGGGCCCTGCAGTTCTTC.

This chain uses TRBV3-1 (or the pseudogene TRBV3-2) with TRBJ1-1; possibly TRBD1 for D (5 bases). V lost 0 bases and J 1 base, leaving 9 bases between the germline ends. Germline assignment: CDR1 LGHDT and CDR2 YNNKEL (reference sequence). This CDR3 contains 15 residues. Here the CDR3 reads CASSQDDSPNTEAFF. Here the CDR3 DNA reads TGTGCCAGCAGCCAAGACGACAGCCCGAACACTGAAGCTTTCTTT.

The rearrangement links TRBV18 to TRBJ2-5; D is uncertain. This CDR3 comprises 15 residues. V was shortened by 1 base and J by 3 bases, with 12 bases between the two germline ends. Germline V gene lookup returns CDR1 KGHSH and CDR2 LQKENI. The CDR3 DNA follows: TGTGCCAGCTCACCACAGGGATCGAGCAAAGAGACCCAGTACTTC. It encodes CASSPQGSSKETQYF.

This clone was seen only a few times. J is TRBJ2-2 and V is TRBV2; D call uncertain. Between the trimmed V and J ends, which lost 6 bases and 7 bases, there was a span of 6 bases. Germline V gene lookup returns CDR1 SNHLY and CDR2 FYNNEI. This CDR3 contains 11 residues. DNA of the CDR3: TGTGCCAGCAGCGTCAACGGGGAGCTGTTTTTT. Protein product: CASSVNGELFF.

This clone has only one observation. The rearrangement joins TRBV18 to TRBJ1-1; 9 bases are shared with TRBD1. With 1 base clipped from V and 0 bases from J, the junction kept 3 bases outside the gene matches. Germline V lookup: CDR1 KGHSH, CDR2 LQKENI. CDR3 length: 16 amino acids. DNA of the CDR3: TGTGCCAGCTCACCACGTGACAGGGGGGTGAACACTGAAGCTTTCTTT. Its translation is CASSPRDRGVNTEAFF.

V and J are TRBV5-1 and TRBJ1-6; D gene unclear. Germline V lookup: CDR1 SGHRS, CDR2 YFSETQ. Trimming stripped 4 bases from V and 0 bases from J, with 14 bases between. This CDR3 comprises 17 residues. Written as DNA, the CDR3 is TGCGCCAGCAGCCCCCTCGGACGGAGCTCCTATAATTCACCCCTCCACTTT. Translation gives CASSPLGRSSYNSPLHF.